The clone carrying this TCR beta chain was picked up many times. The data belong to a study of Graves' ophthalmopathy and Graves' hyperthyroidism. Losses at the gene ends were 1 base for V and 1 base for J; bases not matched to a gene: 6. The CDR3 contains 17 residues. The germline CDR1 and CDR2 sequences are SGHTA and FQGNSA. Using RNA transcripts, the TCR beta CDR3 regions were amplified. Scientists carried out first-round RT-PCR using HTBI primers and then a second-round multiplex PCR. From the multiplex PCR reads, TCRdb called clonotypes with MiXCR, one entry per CDR3 protein. There are about 620,000 distinct CDR3 sequences in the sample; over 20% occur only once, and roughly 7.4% lies in the top ten.

The receptor's source is a woman in her late teens or twenties with stable Graves' hyperthyroidism. Some clones in this sample may be carry-over from other donors' samples. Sequencing input: peripheral blood. This chain uses TRBV7-2 with TRBJ2-7, with 11 bases matching TRBD2. CDR3 nucleotides: TGTGCCAGCAGCTTAGGGCCTAGCGGGGGGCCTTCCTACGAGCAGTACTTC. It codes for CASSLGPSGGPSYEQYF. Based on the CDR3 plus reference TRBV7-2 and TRBJ2-7, the full variable domain is GAGVSQSPSNKVTEKGKDVELRCDPISGHTALYWYRQSLGQGLEFLIYFQGNSAPDKSGLPSDRFSAERTGGSVSTLTIQRTQQEDSAVYLCASSLGPSGGPSYEQYFGPGTRLTVT.